This record covers a single T cell receptor (beta chain). The CDR3 spans 15 residues. Trimming removed 6 bases at V and 0 bases at J, with 14 bases between. Germline lookup yields CDR1 MRHNA and CDR2 SNTAGT. The sample originates from a study of T cell responses to AZD1222 COVID-19 vaccine. The protocol was immunoSEQ multiplex PCR, while the TCRdb copy is restricted to in-frame clones and leaves out a portion. Altogether around 150,000 clones are present, 88% being singletons, with the ten largest covering approximately 4.5%. Sequences were derived from peripheral blood, sampled 28 days after the second AZD1222 dose. This TCR was sampled from an adult who received the AZD1222 COVID-19 vaccine. V gene TRBV6-4 combines with J gene TRBJ1-1; no clear D. The CDR3 nucleotides read TGTGCCAGCAGACCCGACGGGAGGATGAACACTGAAGCTTTCTTT. Its translation is CASRPDGRMNTEAFF.